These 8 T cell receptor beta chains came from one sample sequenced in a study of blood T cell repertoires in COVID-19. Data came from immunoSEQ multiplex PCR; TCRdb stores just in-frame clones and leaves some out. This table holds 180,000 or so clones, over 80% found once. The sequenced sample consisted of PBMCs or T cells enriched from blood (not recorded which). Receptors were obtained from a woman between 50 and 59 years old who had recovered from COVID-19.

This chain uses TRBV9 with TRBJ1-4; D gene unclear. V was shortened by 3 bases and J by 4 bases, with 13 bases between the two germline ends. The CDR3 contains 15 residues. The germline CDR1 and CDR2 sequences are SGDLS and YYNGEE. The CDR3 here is CASSASRRSNEKLFF. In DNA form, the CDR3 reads TGTGCCAGCAGCGCAAGCAGACGGAGTAATGAAAAACTGTTTTTT. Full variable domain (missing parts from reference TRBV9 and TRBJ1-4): DSGVTQTPKHLITATGQRVTLRCSPRSGDLSVYWYQQSLDQGLQFLIQYYNGEERAKGNILERFSAQQFPDLHSELNLSSLELGDSALYFCASSASRRSNEKLFFGSGTQLSVL.

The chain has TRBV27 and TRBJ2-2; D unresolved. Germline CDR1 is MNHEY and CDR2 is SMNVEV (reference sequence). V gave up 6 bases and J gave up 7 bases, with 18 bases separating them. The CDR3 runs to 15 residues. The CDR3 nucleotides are TGTGCCAGCAGACCCCACTCCGGTTCCGACGGGGAGCTGTTTTTT. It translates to CASRPHSGSDGELFF.

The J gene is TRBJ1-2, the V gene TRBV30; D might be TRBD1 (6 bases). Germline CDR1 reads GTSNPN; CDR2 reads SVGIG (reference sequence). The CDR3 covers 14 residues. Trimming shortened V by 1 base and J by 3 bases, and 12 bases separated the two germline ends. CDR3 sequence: CAWSAPQGYYGYTF. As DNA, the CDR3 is TGTGCCTGGAGTGCACCACAGGGTTACTATGGCTACACCTTC.

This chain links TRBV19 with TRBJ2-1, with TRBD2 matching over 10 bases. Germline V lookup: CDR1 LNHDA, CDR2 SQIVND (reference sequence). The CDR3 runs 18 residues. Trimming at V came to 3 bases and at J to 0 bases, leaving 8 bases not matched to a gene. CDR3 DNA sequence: TGTGCCAGTAGTATTCTCCCTAGCGGGAGTCGCTCCTACAATGAGCAGTTCTTC. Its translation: CASSILPSGSRSYNEQFF.

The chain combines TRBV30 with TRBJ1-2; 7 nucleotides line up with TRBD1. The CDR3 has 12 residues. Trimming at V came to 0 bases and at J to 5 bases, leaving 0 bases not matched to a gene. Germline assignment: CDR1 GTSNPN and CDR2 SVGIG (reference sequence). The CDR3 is CAWSVQGYGYTF. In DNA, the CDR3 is TGTGCCTGGAGTGTACAGGGGTATGGCTACACCTTC. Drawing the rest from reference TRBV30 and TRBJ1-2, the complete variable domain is SQTIHQWPATLVQPVGSPLSLECTVEGTSNPNLYWYRQAAGRGLQLLFYSVGIGQISSEVPQNLSASRPQDRQFILSSKKLLLSDSGFYLCAWSVQGYGYTFGSGTRLTVV.

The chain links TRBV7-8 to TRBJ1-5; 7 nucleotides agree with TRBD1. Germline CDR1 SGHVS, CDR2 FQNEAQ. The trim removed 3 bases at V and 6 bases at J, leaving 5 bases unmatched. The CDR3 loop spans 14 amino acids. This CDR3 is CASSLTGSRQPQHF. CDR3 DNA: TGTGCCAGCAGCTTGACAGGGTCGCGTCAGCCCCAGCATTTT.

This chain's CDR3 is CASRGGEGETQYF. The CDR3 region has the DNA TGTGCCAGCAGAGGGGGGGAAGGGGAGACCCAGTACTTC. The gene calls are TRBV12-3 or TRBV12-4 and TRBJ2-5; tentatively, D is TRBD2 (7 bases). CDR3 length equals 13 residues. The V gene lost 6 bases and the J gene lost 5 bases, with 13 bases spanning the gap.

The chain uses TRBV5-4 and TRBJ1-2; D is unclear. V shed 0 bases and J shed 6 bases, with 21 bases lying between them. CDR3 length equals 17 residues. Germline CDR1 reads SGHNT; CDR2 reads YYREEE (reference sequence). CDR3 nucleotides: TGTGCCAGCAGCTTGGGGGAAGGCAGACTATTAATTAATGGCTACACCTTC. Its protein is CASSLGEGRLLINGYTF.